This TCR beta chain was recorded in a study of T cell repertoires in cytomegalovirus infection. For the study at large: Matching HLA type and CMV infection were both indicated by public TCR beta signatures. General study findings and limits: In two of eight donors, the top clonotype was HLA-C-restricted CMV-specific.

Trimming left V 5 bases short and J 6 bases short, with 11 bases between. This CDR3 contains 14 residues. Per germline, CDR1 SGHTA and CDR2 FQGNSA. In its sample, this clonotype was seen many times. Its antigen is still unknown. One entry per CDR3 protein results from TCRdb running MiXCR on the reads. The repertoire consists of about 260,000 distinct CDR3 sequences, with 8% to 9.5% occurring once and the leading ten covering roughly 15%. Sequencing was performed on PBMCs. This clonotype was obtained from a human donor in good health (CMV status not recorded). Some clones in this sample may be carry-over from other donors' samples. The J gene is TRBJ1-6, the V gene TRBV7-2; a weak D match, TRBD1 (5 bases). The CDR3 here is CASSVDSVNSPLHF. CDR3 in DNA: TGTGCCAGCAGCGTCGACAGCGTTAATTCACCCCTCCACTTT.